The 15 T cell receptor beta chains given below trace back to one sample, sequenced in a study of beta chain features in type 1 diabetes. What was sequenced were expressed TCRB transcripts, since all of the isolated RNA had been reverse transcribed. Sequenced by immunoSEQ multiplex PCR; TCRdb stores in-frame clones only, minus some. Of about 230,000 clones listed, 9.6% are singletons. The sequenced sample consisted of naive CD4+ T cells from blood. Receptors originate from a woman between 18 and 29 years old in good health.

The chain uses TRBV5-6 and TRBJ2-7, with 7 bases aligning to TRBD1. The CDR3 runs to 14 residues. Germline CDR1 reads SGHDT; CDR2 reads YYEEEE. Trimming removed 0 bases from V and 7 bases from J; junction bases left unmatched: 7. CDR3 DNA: TGTGCCAGCAGCTTGGACAGGGGCCCGTGGGAGCAGTACTTC. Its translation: CASSLDRGPWEQYF.

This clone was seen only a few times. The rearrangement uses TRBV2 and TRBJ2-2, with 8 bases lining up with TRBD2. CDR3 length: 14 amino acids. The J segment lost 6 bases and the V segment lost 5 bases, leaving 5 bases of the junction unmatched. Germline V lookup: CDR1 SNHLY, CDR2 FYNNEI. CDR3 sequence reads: CASSRTSLPGELFF. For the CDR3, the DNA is TGTGCCAGCAGTCGGACTAGCCTGCCCGGGGAGCTGTTTTTT.

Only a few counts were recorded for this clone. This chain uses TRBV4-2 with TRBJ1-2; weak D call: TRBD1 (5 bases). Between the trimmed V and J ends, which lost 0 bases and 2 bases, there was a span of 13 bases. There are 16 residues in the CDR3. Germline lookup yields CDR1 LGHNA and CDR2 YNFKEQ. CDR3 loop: CASSQDLGEANYGYTF. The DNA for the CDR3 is TGTGCCAGCAGCCAAGATTTGGGGGAGGCCAACTATGGCTACACCTTC.

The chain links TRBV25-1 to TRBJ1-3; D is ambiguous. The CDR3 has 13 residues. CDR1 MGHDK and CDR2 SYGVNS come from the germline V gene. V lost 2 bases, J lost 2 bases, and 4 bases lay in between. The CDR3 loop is CASSEVAGNTIYF. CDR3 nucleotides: TGTGCCAGCAGTGAAGTAGCTGGAAACACCATATATTTT.

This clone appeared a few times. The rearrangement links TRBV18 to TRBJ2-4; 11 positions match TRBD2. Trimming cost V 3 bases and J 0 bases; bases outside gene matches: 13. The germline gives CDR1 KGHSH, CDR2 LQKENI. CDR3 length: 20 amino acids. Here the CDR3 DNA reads TGTGCCAGCTCACCTTCCGCCCCGGGACTAGCGGTACTAGCCAAAAACATTCAGTACTTC. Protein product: CASSPSAPGLAVLAKNIQYF.

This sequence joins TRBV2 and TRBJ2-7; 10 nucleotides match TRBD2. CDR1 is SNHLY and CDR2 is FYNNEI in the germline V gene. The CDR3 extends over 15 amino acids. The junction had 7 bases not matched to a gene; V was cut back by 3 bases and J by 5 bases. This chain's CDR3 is CASSEAGLAGDEQYF. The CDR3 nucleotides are TGTGCCAGCAGTGAGGCTGGGCTAGCGGGAGACGAGCAGTACTTC.

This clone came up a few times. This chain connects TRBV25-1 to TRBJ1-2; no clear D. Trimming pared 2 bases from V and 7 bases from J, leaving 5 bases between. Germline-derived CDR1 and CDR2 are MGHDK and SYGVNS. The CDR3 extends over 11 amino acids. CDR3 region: CASSERGGYTF. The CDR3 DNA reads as TGTGCCAGCAGTGAACGCGGTGGCTACACCTTC.

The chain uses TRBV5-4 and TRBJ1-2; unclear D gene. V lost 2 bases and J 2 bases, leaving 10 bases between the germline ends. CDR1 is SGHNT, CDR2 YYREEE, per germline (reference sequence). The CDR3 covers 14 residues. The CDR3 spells CASSFSGRNYGYTF. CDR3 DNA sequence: TGTGCCAGCAGCTTTTCAGGAAGGAACTATGGCTACACCTTC.

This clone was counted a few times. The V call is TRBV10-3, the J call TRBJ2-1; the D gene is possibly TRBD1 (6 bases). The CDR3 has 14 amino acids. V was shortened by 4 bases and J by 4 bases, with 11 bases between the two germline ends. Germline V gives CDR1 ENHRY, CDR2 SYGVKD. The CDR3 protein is CAISARQEYNEQFF. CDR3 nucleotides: TGTGCCATCAGTGCCCGACAGGAGTACAATGAGCAGTTCTTC.

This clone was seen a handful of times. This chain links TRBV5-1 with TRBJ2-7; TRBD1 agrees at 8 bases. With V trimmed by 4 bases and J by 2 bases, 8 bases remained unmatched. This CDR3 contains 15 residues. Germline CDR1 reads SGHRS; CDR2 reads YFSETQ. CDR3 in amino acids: CASSPWTGPTYEQYF. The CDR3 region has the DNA TGCGCCAGCAGCCCGTGGACAGGGCCTACCTACGAGCAGTACTTC.

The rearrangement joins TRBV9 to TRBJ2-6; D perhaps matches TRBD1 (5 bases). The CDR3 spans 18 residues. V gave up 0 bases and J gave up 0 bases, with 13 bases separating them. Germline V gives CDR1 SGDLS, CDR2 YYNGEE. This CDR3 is CASSVGAGKYSGANVLTF. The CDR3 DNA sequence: TGTGCCAGCAGCGTAGGAGCAGGGAAGTACTCTGGGGCCAACGTCCTGACTTTC.

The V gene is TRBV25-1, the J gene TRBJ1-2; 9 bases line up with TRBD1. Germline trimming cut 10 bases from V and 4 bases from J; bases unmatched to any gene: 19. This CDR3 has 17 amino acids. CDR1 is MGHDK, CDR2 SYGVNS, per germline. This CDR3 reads CATEGSRTGDFVYGYTF. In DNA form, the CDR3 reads TGTGCCACCGAGGGGTCCAGGACAGGGGATTTTGTCTATGGCTACACCTTC.

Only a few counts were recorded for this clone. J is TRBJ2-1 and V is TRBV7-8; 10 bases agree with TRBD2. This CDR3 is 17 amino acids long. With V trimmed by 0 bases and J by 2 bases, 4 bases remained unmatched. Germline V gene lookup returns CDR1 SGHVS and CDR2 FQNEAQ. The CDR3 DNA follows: TGTGCCAGCAGCTTAGCCACCGGGACTAGCGCCTACAATGAGCAGTTCTTC. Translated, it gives CASSLATGTSAYNEQFF.

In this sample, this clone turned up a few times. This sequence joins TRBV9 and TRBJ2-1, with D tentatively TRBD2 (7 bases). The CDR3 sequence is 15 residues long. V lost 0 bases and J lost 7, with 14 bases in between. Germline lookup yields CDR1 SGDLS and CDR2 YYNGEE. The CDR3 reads CASSVDWGGRNEQFF. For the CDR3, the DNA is TGTGCCAGCAGCGTAGACTGGGGGGGGCGGAATGAGCAGTTCTTC.

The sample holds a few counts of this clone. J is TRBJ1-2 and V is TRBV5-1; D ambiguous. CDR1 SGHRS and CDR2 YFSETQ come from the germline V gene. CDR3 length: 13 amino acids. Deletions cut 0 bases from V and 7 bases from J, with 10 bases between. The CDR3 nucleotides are TGCGCCAGCAGCTTGGAAGCAGAGGTTGGCTACACCTTC. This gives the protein CASSLEAEVGYTF.